These T cell receptor beta chains were read from a single sample in a study of brain T cells in children with intractable seizures. Using immunoSEQ multiplex PCR, the repertoire was profiled, and TCRdb retains in-frame clones only, with some absent. The repertoire holds approximately 110,000 clones, roughly 92% seen once, with 3.8% in the top ten. The specimen comprised peripheral blood, sampled at surgery. These receptors were collected from a boy under three years old with hemimegalencephaly and intractable seizures. Each CDR3 is given with its conserved first and last residue. The D gene is left open where the match is weak. Not all rows give a size; the values are once, few, many and, for expanded clones, a class.

d_call	clone_size	v_call	j_call	cdr3_nt	cdr3_aa
TRBD2	NA	TRBV4-1	TRBJ2-1	TGCGCCAGCAGCCAAGCAGCTAGCGGGTACAATGAGCAGTTCTTC	CASSQAASGYNEQFF
NA	NA	TRBV19	TRBJ1-1	TGTGCCAGTAGTATAGATCGGACAGTGAACACTGAAGCTTTCTTT	CASSIDRTVNTEAFF
NA	NA	TRBV19	TRBJ2-7	TGTGCCAGTTCTGGCGGGATCTACGAGCAGTACTTC	CASSGGIYEQYF
TRBD1	once	TRBV11-1	TRBJ1-1	TGTGCCAGCGGACGGACAGGGAGGACTGAAGCTTTCTTT	CASGRTGRTEAFF
TRBD2	NA	TRBV6-1	TRBJ2-1	TGTGCCAGCAGTGAAGGCGGGAGGGCCCGATACAATGAGCAGTTCTTC	CASSEGGRARYNEQFF
NA	once	TRBV12-3/TRBV12-4	TRBJ1-1	TGTGCCAGCAGTTTGGGGGGCTGGACTGAAGCTTTCTTT	CASSLGGWTEAFF
NA	NA	TRBV5-6	TRBJ1-2	TGTGCCAGCAGCTTGGGTCAGGGGCCCTATGGCTACACCTTC	CASSLGQGPYGYTF
TRBD1	NA	TRBV19	TRBJ2-6	TGTGCCAGCAAAACAGGGGCCGGGGCCAACGTCCTGACTTTC	CASKTGAGANVLTF
NA	NA	TRBV19	TRBJ2-3	TGTGCCAGTAGCATCGGGATAGGCACAGATACGCAGTATTTT	CASSIGIGTDTQYF
NA	NA	TRBV19	TRBJ2-1	TGTGCCAGTAGTATCGGTAGCTCCTACAATGAGCAGTTCTTC	CASSIGSSYNEQFF
TRBD2	NA	TRBV6-4	TRBJ2-3	TGTGCCAGCAGCGTTCTAGCGGGAGGGGGTCCAGATACGCAGTATTTT	CASSVLAGGGPDTQYF
NA	NA	TRBV19	TRBJ2-1	TGTGCCAGTAGCCTACCGCTCGACTCAAGCTCCTACAATGAGCAGTTCTTC	CASSLPLDSSSYNEQFF
TRBD2	NA	TRBV6-6	TRBJ2-1	TGTGCCAGCAGCCCAGGGACTAGCGGCCTACGAGAGCAGTTCTTC	CASSPGTSGLREQFF